Below, one T cell receptor beta chain is given with its context. Its target is not known. Method: immunoSEQ multiplex PCR; TCRdb's copy keeps in-frame clones and lacks some. The sample contains roughly 500,000 clones, 80% to 90% of which appear only once. Sample treatment: approximately 18 received Ad26.COV2.S at low or high dose, single or two shots; about 5 received placebo; per-sample allocation not given. Each sample was drawn 63 days after the first injection (of vaccine or placebo). This sample was taken from a study of Ad26.COV2.S vaccination and SARS-CoV-2 variants. Study results and caveats: Those who received the vaccine showed greater spike-specific TCR breadth than those given placebo. Following vaccination, spike-specific CD8+ and CD4+ T cell responses reportedly exhibited substantial breadth.

The CDR3 has 13 amino acids. The chain joins TRBV21-1 to TRBJ1-4. TRBV21-1 is deemed a pseudogene. Sequences were derived from peripheral blood, sampled in a trial of Ad26.COV2.S vaccine versus placebo. This TCR was sampled from a person between 18 and 60 years old who received the Ad26.COV2.S COVID-19 vaccine or a placebo. The CDR3 sequence: CASSYPTNEKLFF. CDR3 nucleotide sequence: TGTGCCAGCAGCTATCCAACTAATGAAAAACTGTTTTTT.